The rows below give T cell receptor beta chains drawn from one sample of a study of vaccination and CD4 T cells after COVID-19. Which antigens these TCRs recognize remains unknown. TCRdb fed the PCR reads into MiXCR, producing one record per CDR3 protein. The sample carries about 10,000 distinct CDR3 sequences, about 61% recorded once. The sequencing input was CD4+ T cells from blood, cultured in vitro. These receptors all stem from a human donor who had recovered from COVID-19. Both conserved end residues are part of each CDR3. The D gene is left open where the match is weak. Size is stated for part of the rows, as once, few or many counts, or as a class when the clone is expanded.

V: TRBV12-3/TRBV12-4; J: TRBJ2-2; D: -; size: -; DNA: TGTGCCAGCAGGCCTACAGGGTTTGTGTGGAACGGGGAGCTGTTTTTT; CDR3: CASRPTGFVWNGELFF
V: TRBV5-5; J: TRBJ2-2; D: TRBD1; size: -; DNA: TGTGCCAGCAGCACGAGGATCGGGACAGGAACCACCGGGGAGCTGTTTTTT; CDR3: CASSTRIGTGTTGELFF
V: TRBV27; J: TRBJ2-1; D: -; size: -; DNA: TGTGCCAGCAGTTTCTTGGCCGGCCGCTCCTACAATGAGCAGTTCTTC; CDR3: CASSFLAGRSYNEQFF
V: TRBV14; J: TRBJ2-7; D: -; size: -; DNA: TGTGCCAGCAGCCCTGGTATAATAGGGGAGCAGTACTTC; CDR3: CASSPGIIGEQYF
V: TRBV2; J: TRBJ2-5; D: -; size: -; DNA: TGTGCCAGCAGTGAAACCTTTGAGACCCAGTACTTC; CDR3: CASSETFETQYF
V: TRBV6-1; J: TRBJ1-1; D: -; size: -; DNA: TGTGCCAGCGGAAATGGGGTTCAGACTGAAGCTTTCTTT; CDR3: CASGNGVQTEAFF
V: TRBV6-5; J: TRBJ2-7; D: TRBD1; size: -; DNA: TGTGCCAGCAGTTACGGACAGGGGGCTAACGAGCAGTACTTC; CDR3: CASSYGQGANEQYF
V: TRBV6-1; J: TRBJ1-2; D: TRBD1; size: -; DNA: TGTGCCAGCAGTGCCGCACAGGGGAACTATGGCTACACCTTC; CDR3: CASSAAQGNYGYTF
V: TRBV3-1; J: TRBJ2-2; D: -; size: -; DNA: TGTGCCAGCAGCCAACCAGCGGGCGGCGGGGAGCTGTTTTTT; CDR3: CASSQPAGGGELFF
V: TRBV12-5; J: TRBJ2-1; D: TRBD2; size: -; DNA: TGTGCTAGTGCCCTGGGACTAGCGGGAGGGAATGAGCAGTTCTTC; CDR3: CASALGLAGGNEQFF
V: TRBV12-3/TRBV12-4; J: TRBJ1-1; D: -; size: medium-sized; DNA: TGTGCCAGCAGGATAAGTGGGCGTGGAACTGAAGCTTTCTTT; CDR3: CASRISGRGTEAFF
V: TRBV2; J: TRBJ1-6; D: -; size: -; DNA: TGTGCCAGCACCGGGGACCTCAGGCCCTATAATTCACCCCTCCACTTT; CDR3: CASTGDLRPYNSPLHF
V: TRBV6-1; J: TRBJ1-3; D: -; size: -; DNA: TGTGCCAGCAGTGAGGGACGGTTCTCTGGAAACACCATATATTTT; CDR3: CASSEGRFSGNTIYF
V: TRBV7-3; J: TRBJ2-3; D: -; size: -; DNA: TGTGCCAGCAGCTTAATAGGAGATACGCAGTATTTT; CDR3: CASSLIGDTQYF
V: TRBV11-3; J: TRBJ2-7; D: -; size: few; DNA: TGTGCCAGCAGCTTCCAACTAGGGGCATCCTCCGAGCAGTACTTC; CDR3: CASSFQLGASSEQYF
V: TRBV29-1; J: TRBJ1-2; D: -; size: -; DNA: TGCAGCGTTTTGCAGTTTTCCGGCTACACCTTC; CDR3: CSVLQFSGYTF
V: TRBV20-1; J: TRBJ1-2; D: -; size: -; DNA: TGCAGTGCTAGAGACGTACAGGGCGGCTATGGCTACACCTTC; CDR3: CSARDVQGGYGYTF
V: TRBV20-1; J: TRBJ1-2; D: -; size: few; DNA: TGCAGTGCTAGACCCTCGTGGGGGGCTGGCTATGGCTACACCTTC; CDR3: CSARPSWGAGYGYTF
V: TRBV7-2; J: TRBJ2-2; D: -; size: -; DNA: TGTGCCAGCATGGCTATGTCGAGCACCGGGGAGCTGTTTTTT; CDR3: CASMAMSSTGELFF
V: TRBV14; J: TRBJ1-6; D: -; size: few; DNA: TGTGCCAGCAGCCCGGGCAGTCGGGGGAATTCACCCCTCCACTTT; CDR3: CASSPGSRGNSPLHF
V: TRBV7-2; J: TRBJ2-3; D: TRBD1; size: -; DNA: TGTGCCAGCAGCTCGACAGGGGGGGATACGCAGTATTTT; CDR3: CASSSTGGDTQYF
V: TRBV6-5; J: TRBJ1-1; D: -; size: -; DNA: TGTGCCAGCAGTCACTCCTTTGGGTCGGACACTGAAGCTTTCTTT; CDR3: CASSHSFGSDTEAFF
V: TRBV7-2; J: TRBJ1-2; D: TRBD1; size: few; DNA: TGTGCCAGCAGCGAAACCGGGACAGGGTATGGTGGCTACACCTTC; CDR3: CASSETGTGYGGYTF
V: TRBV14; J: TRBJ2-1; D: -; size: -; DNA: TGTGCCAGCAGCCAAGACGGGGGACGTAATGAGCAGTTCTTC; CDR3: CASSQDGGRNEQFF
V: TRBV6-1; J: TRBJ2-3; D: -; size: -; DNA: TGTGCCAGCAGCCCGCGAGATACGCAGTATTTT; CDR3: CASSPRDTQYF
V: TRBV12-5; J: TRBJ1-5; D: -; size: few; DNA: TGTGCTAGTGGTCCCTCAGGTTTTAGCAATCAGCCCCAGCATTTT; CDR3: CASGPSGFSNQPQHF
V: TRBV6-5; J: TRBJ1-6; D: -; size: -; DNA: TGTGCCAGCAGTTTTACCCCAACCGTTTCATGGAATTCACCCCTCCACTTT; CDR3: CASSFTPTVSWNSPLHF
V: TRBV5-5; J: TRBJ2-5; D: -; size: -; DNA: TGTGCCAGCAGCTTCCTAGGGGAGACCCAGTACTTC; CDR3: CASSFLGETQYF
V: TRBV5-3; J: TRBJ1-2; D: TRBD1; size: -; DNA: TGTGCCAGAAGCTCAACCGACAGGGGCCGGAGTGGCTACACCTTC; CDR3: CARSSTDRGRSGYTF
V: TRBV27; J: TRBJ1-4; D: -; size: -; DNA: TGTGCCAGCAGTCTGTATGCAACTAATGAAAAACTGTTTTTT; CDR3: CASSLYATNEKLFF
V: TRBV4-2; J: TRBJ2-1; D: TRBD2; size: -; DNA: TGTGCCAGCAGCCAAGACGGGGGGGACTTCTACAATGAGCAGTTCTTC; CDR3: CASSQDGGDFYNEQFF
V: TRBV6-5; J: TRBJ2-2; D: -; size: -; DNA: TGTGCCAGCAGTTACACACCGACGGGGAACACCGGGGAGCTGTTTTTT; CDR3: CASSYTPTGNTGELFF
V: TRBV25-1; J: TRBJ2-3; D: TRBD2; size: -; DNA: TGTGCCAGCAGTGTATGGGGGGGGACCACAGATACGCAGTATTTT; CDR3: CASSVWGGTTDTQYF
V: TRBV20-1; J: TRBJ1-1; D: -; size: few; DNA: TGCAGTGCCGTGAGAGGAGACACTGAAGCTTTCTTT; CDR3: CSAVRGDTEAFF
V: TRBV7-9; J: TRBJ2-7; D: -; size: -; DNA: TGTGCCAGCAGCTTAGGGGCAGGATCCTACGAGCAGTACTTC; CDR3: CASSLGAGSYEQYF
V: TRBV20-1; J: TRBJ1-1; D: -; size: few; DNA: TGCAGTGCTACATCCGGGACAGAAGCTTTCTTT; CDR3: CSATSGTEAFF
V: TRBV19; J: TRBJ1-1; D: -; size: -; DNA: TGTGCCAGTAGTTTTCGGGGGGCTGGAAACACTGAAGCTTTCTTT; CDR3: CASSFRGAGNTEAFF
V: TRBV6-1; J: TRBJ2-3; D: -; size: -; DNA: TGTGCCAGCAGTCCCCCGGGGGGCGGTTCAGATACGCAGTATTTT; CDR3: CASSPPGGGSDTQYF
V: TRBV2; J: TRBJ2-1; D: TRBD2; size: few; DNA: TGTGCCAGCAGAGGGGACTATGGTTTGTTCGGTGAGCAGTTCTTC; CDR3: CASRGDYGLFGEQFF
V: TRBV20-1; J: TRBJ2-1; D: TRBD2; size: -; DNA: TGCAGTGCGGATCTAGCGGGCAATGAGCAGTTCTTC; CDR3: CSADLAGNEQFF
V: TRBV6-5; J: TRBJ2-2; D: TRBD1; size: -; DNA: TGTGCCAGCAGTTACTCGAGGGACAGTTATTACGGCGGGGAGCTGTTTTTT; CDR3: CASSYSRDSYYGGELFF
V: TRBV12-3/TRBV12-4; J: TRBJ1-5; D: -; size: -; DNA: TGTGCCAGCAGTTTAATCGCGGGGAATCAGCCCCAGCATTTT; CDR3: CASSLIAGNQPQHF
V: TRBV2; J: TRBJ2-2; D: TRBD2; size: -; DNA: TGTACCAGCAGCGGCCCGGGACTAGCGGGAGGGCTAGCTGGCGGGGAGCTGTTTTTT; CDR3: CTSSGPGLAGGLAGGELFF
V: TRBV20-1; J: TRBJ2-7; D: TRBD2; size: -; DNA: TGCAGTGCTAGAGTCGGGACTAGCGGGACCTACGAGCAGTACTTC; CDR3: CSARVGTSGTYEQYF
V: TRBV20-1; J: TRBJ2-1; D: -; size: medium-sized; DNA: TGCAGTGCTCTGGCCGACGGATACAATGAGCAGTTCTTC; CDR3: CSALADGYNEQFF
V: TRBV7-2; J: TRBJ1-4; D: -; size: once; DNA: TGTGCCAGCAGCTTTCCAGGGACCTTTAATGAAAAACTGTTTTTT; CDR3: CASSFPGTFNEKLFF
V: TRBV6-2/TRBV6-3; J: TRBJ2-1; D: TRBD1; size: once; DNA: TGTGCCACAAACCGGCAGGGGGCCAGGTTAGGTCTGTTCTTC; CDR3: CATNRQGARLGLFF
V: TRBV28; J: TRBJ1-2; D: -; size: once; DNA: TGTGCCAGCAGGGACAGCCTAATAGGGGGCTACACCTTC; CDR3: CASRDSLIGGYTF
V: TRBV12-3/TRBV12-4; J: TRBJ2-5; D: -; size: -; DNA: TGTGCCAGCAGCCGGGACGCCGGAAAAGAGACCCAGTACTTC; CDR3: CASSRDAGKETQYF
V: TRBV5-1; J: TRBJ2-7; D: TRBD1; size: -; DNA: TGCGCCAGCAGACAAACGGGACAGGGGGCCTACGAGCAGTACTTC; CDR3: CASRQTGQGAYEQYF
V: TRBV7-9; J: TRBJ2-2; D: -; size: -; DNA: TGTGCCAGCAGCTTAATGCGTGGGGGATCGAACACCGGGGAGCTGTTTTTT; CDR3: CASSLMRGGSNTGELFF
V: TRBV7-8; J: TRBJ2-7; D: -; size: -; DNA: TGTGCCAGCAGCTTAGCTCAGGGCTACGAGCAGTACTTC; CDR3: CASSLAQGYEQYF
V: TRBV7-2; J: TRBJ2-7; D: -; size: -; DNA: TGTGCCAGCAGCATAGGACGGATCTACGAGCAGTACTTC; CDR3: CASSIGRIYEQYF
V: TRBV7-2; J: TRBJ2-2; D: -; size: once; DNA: TGTGCCAGCAGCTCAGCACTGATTACCGGGGAGCTGTTTTTT; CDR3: CASSSALITGELFF
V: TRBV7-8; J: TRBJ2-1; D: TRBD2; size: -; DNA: TGTGCCAGCAGCTCCACCCGAAGCGGGGGGCCCTACAATGAGCAGTTCTTC; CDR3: CASSSTRSGGPYNEQFF
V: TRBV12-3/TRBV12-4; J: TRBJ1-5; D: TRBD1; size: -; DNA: TGTGCCAGCAGCCCTGGACAGGGGGCTACTAGCAATCAGCCCCAGCATTTT; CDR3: CASSPGQGATSNQPQHF
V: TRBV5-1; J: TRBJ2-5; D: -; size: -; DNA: TGCGCCAGCAGCTTGGGACCTTGGACGGAGACCCAGTACTTC; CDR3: CASSLGPWTETQYF
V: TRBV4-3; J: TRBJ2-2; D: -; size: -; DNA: TGCGCCAGCCAAAAGGACATCGGCCACACCGGGGAGCTGTTTTTT; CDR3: CASQKDIGHTGELFF
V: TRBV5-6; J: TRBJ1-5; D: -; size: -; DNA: TGTGCCAGCAGCTTGGGAGGGTACCAGCCCCAGCATTTT; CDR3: CASSLGGYQPQHF
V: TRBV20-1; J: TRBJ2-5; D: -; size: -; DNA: TGCAGTGCTAGAGATCCAACAGGGTATCAAGAGACCCAGTACTTC; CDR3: CSARDPTGYQETQYF